A selection of T cell receptor beta chains follows, all from one sample in a study of blood T cell repertoires in COVID-19. Sequenced by immunoSEQ multiplex PCR; TCRdb stores in-frame clones only, minus some. The sample lists 95,000 to 130,000 clones; over 75% were seen once. Sequenced material: peripheral blood. The receptors come from a human donor with active COVID-19. The donor label of this sample is uncertain. The CDR3 runs from the conserved cysteine through the conserved F or W. The order of the fields is clone size, D gene, J gene, V gene, CDR3 length, CDR3 protein, CDR3 DNA. The D gene is left open where the match is weak. Clone sizes are given selectively: once, few, many, or a class where the clone is expanded.

>.|TRBD1|TRBJ2-7|TRBV18|15
CASSGYRQGSYEQYF
TGTGCCAGCTCAGGGTATCGACAGGGTTCCTACGAGCAGTACTTC
>.|.|TRBJ1-3|TRBV4-3|13
CASSQDSGNTIYF
TGCGCCAGCAGCCAAGATAGCGGAAACACCATATATTTT
>.|TRBD2|TRBJ2-7|TRBV27|17
CASRTWGLASGGYEQYF
TGTGCCAGCAGAACCTGGGGACTAGCGAGCGGCGGCTACGAGCAGTACTTC
>.|TRBD1|TRBJ1-3|TRBV5-1|17
CASSLDRQGLSGNTIYF
TGCGCCAGCAGCTTGGACCGACAGGGTCTCTCTGGAAACACCATATATTTT
>.|TRBD2|TRBJ2-5|TRBV7-6|17
CASSLWGSGGARETQYF
TGTGCCAGCAGCTTATGGGGTAGCGGGGGGGCCCGGGAGACCCAGTACTTC
>.|.|TRBJ2-7|TRBV6-5|14
CASSYGPGAYEQYF
TGTGCCAGCAGTTACGGGCCAGGGGCCTACGAGCAGTACTTC
>.|.|TRBJ2-1|TRBV6-6|15
CASSTSRGNYNEQFF
TGTGCCAGCAGTACATCACGGGGAAACTACAATGAGCAGTTCTTC
>.|TRBD2|TRBJ2-7|TRBV4-2|17
CASSQESTSGGLYEQYF
TGTGCCAGCAGCCAAGAATCAACAAGCGGGGGCCTCTACGAGCAGTACTTC
>.|.|TRBJ1-2|TRBV6-2/TRBV6-3|12
CASSYAGAGYTF
TGTGCCAGCAGTTACGCGGGGGCTGGCTACACCTTC
>.|.|TRBJ2-7|TRBV7-2|15
CASSSTTGWRGEQYF
TGTGCCAGCAGCTCCACGACAGGGTGGCGGGGCGAGCAGTACTTC
>.|TRBD1|TRBJ2-2|TRBV2|15
CASRGTALNTGELFF
TGTGCCAGCCGAGGGACAGCCCTGAACACCGGGGAGCTGTTTTTT
>.|TRBD1|TRBJ1-5|TRBV6-6|15
CASSYSDRANQPQHF
TGTGCCAGCAGTTACTCGGACAGGGCAAATCAGCCCCAGCATTTT
>.|.|TRBJ2-7|TRBV19|14
CASSIGGTYYEQYF
TGTGCCAGTAGTATTGGCGGGACTTACTACGAGCAGTACTTC
>.|TRBD1|TRBJ2-2|TRBV10-2|16
CASRRAGQANTGELFF
TGCGCCAGCAGACGGGCCGGACAGGCGAACACCGGGGAGCTGTTTTTT
>once|TRBD1|TRBJ2-3|TRBV9|15
CASSAGGAPTDTQYF
TGTGCCAGCAGCGCAGGGGGCGCTCCTACAGATACGCAGTATTTT
>.|.|TRBJ2-1|TRBV27|11
CASSLPGLLFF
TGTGCCAGCAGTTTGCCGGGACTGTTGTTCTTC
>.|.|TRBJ1-1|TRBV12-5|14
CASGLVNRNTEAFF
TGTGCTAGTGGTTTGGTAAACAGGAACACTGAAGCTTTCTTT
>.|TRBD1|TRBJ1-4|TRBV5-4|15
CASSSDRGRNEKLFF
TGTGCCAGCAGCTCTGACAGGGGGCGGAATGAAAAACTGTTTTTT
>.|.|TRBJ1-2|TRBV5-4|14
CASRPPYERYGYTF
TGTGCCAGCAGGCCGCCCTACGAACGGTATGGCTACACCTTC
>.|TRBD1|TRBJ1-4|TRBV7-9|14
CASRSGTDNEKLFF
TGTGCCAGCAGGTCCGGGACAGACAATGAAAAACTGTTTTTT
>.|.|TRBJ2-7|TRBV6-2/TRBV6-3|11
CASSTLYEQYF
TGTGCCAGCAGTACCCTATACGAGCAGTACTTC
>.|TRBD2|TRBJ2-5|TRBV9|12
CASSGLSGDQYF
TGTGCCAGCAGCGGCTTAAGCGGGGACCAGTACTTC
>.|TRBD1|TRBJ2-5|TRBV2|15
CASGWTGAFGETQYF
TGTGCCAGCGGATGGACAGGGGCATTTGGGGAGACCCAGTACTTC
>.|.|TRBJ1-2|TRBV5-6|11
CASSLGRIYTF
TGTGCCAGCAGCTTGGGGAGGATTTACACCTTC
>.|.|TRBJ1-2|TRBV5-6|14
CASSSGQLNYGYTF
TGTGCCAGCAGCTCCGGACAGCTTAACTATGGCTACACCTTC
>few|.|TRBJ2-3|TRBV28|15
CASSFNTLSTDTQYF
TGTGCCAGCAGTTTTAACACCCTTAGCACAGATACGCAGTATTTT
>.|TRBD1|TRBJ1-1|TRBV5-4|14
CASSFQTGGTEAFF
TGTGCCAGCAGCTTCCAAACAGGGGGCACTGAAGCTTTCTTT
>.|.|TRBJ2-7|TRBV27|13
CASTTGGGNEQYF
TGTGCCAGCACTACAGGGGGGGGAAACGAGCAGTACTTC
>.|TRBD1|TRBJ1-1|TRBV2|15
CASRDRTGSNTEAFF
TGTGCCAGCAGAGACAGGACAGGCTCAAACACTGAAGCTTTCTTT
>.|.|TRBJ1-2|TRBV4-3|15
CASSQDMPGFYGYTF
TGCGCCAGCAGCCAAGATATGCCGGGTTTCTATGGCTACACCTTC
>.|TRBD2|TRBJ2-7|TRBV11-1|13
CASSLDGGDEQYF
TGTGCCAGCAGCTTAGATGGGGGGGACGAGCAGTACTTC
>.|.|TRBJ2-5|TRBV7-9|16
CASSPPRVGAEETQYF
TGTGCCAGCAGCCCCCCCAGGGTGGGGGCAGAGGAGACCCAGTACTTC
>once|.|TRBJ2-1|TRBV9|16
CASSVVRSSSYNEQFF
TGTGCCAGCAGCGTCGTGAGGTCCAGCTCCTACAATGAGCAGTTCTTC
>.|TRBD1|TRBJ2-5|TRBV4-1|17
CASSQAPGTGHQETQYF
TGCGCCAGCAGCCAAGCTCCGGGGACAGGGCACCAAGAGACCCAGTACTTC
>.|TRBD1|TRBJ2-2|TRBV2|16
CASSGQGASNTGELFF
TGTGCCAGCAGTGGCCAGGGGGCCTCGAACACCGGGGAGCTGTTTTTT
>.|TRBD1|TRBJ1-2|TRBV9|16
CASSGREGQGSYGYTF
TGTGCCAGCAGCGGAAGAGAAGGACAGGGAAGCTATGGCTACACCTTC
>.|TRBD2|TRBJ2-1|TRBV3-1/TRBV3-2|17
CASSQVASGGAYNEQFF
TGTGCCAGCAGCCAAGTGGCTAGCGGGGGGGCCTACAATGAGCAGTTCTTC
>once|TRBD1|TRBJ2-4|TRBV18|14
CASSRTGVSNIQYF
TGTGCCAGCTCGCGAACAGGGGTTTCGAACATTCAGTACTTC
>.|TRBD1|TRBJ2-4|TRBV19|11
CASSLGQDQYF
TGTGCCAGTAGTTTAGGACAGGACCAGTACTTC
>.|TRBD2|TRBJ2-7|TRBV5-1|15
CASSSPTSGSYEQYF
TGCGCCAGCAGCTCCCCGACTAGCGGGTCCTACGAGCAGTACTTC
>.|TRBD1|TRBJ2-2|TRBV2|15
CASNLGQGAIGELFF
TGTGCCAGCAACTTGGGACAGGGGGCGATCGGGGAGCTGTTTTTT
>.|.|TRBJ2-7|TRBV19|15
CASSTQGTVTYEQYF
TGTGCCAGTAGTACACAGGGGACTGTTACCTACGAGCAGTACTTC
>.|.|TRBJ2-7|TRBV10-3|12
CAISEGRGEQYF
TGTGCCATCAGTGAGGGTCGGGGGGAGCAGTACTTC
>.|TRBD1|TRBJ2-1|TRBV9|16
CASSQKTGTGNNEQFF
TGTGCCAGCAGTCAAAAAACCGGGACAGGGAACAATGAGCAGTTCTTC
>.|TRBD2|TRBJ2-7|TRBV28|14
CASSLRGGSYEQYF
TGTGCCAGCAGTTTACGGGGGGGCTCCTACGAGCAGTACTTC